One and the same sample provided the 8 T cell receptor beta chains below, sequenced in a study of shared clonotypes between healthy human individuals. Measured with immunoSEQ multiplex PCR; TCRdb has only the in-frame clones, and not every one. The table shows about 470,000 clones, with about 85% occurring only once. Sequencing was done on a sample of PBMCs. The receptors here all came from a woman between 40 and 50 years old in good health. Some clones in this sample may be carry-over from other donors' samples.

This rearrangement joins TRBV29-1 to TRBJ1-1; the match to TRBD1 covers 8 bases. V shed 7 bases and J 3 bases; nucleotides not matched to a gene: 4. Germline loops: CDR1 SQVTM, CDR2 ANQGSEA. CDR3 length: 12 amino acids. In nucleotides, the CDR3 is TGCAGCGCCTGGGACAGGCACACTGAAGCTTTCTTT. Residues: CSAWDRHTEAFF.

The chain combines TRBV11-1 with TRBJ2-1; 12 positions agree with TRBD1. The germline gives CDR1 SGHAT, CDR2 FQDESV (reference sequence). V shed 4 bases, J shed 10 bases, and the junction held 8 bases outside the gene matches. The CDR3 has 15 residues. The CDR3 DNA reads TGTGCCAGCAGCTCACGGGACAGGGGGCGCTGGGAGCAGTTCTTC. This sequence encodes CASSSRDRGRWEQFF.

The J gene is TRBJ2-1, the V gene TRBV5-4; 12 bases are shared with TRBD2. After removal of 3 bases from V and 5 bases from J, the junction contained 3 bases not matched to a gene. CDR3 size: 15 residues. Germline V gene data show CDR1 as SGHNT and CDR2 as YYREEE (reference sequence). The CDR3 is CASSSTSGSNNEQFF. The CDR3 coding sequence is TGTGCCAGCAGCTCGACTAGCGGGAGTAACAATGAGCAGTTCTTC.

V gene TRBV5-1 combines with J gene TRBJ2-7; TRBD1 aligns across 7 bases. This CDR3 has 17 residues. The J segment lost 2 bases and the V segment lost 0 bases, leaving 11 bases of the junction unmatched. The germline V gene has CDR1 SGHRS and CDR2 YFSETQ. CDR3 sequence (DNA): TGCGCCAGCAGCTTGGCCCCCGGACAGGTTTGGGCCTACGAGCAGTACTTC. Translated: CASSLAPGQVWAYEQYF.

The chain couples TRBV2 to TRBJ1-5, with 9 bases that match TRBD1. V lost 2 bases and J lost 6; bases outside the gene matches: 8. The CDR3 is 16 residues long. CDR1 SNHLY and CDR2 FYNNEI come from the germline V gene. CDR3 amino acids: CASSETGQGFFQPQHF. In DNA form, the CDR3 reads TGTGCCAGCAGTGAAACGGGACAGGGTTTTTTTCAGCCCCAGCATTTT. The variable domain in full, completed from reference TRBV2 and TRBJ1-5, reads EPEVTQTPSHQVTQMGQEVILRCVPISNHLYFYWYRQILGQKVEFLVSFYNNEISEKSEIFDDQFSVERPDGSNFTLKIRSTKLEDSAMYFCASSETGQGFFQPQHFGDGTRLSIL.

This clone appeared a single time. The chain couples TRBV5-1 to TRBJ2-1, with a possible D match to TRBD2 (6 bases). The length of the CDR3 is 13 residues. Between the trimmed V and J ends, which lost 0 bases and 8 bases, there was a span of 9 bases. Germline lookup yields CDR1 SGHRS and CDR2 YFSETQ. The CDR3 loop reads CASSLGGGDEQFF. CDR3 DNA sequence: TGCGCCAGCAGCTTGGGGGGCGGGGATGAGCAGTTCTTC.

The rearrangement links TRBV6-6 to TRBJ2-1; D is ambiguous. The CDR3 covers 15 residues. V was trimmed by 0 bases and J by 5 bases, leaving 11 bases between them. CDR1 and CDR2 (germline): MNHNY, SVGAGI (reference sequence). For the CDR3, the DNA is TGTGCCAGCAGTTACTCTCGACTTGGAGACAATGAGCAGTTCTTC. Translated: CASSYSRLGDNEQFF.

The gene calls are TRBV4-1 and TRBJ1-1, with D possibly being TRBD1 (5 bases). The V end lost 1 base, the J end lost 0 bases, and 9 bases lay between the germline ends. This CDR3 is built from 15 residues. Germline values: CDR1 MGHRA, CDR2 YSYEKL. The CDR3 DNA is TGCGCCAGCAGCCAAGTGGGACTCCTGAACACTGAAGCTTTCTTT. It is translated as CASSQVGLLNTEAFF.